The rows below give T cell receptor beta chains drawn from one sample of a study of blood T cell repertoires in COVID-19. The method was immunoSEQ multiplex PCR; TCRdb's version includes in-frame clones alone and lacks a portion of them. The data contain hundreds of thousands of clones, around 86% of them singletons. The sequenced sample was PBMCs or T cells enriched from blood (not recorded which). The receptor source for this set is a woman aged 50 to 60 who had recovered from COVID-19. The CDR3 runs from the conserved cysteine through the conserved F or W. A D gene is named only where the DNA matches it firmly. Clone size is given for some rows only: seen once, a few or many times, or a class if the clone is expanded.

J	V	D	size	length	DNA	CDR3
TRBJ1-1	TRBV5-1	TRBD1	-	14	TGCGCCAGCAGAGGAGGGACAGAGAACACTGAAGCTTTCTTT	CASRGGTENTEAFF
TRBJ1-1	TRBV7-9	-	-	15	TGTGCCAGCAGCTCCCTCGGGGGGGCTGGGGCTGAAGCTTTCTTT	CASSSLGGAGAEAFF
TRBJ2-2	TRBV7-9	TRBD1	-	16	TGTGCCAGCAGCTTCGGGACAGTAAAGAACACCGGGGAGCTGTTTTTT	CASSFGTVKNTGELFF
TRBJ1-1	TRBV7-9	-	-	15	TGTGCCAGCAGCCCGAGGGACACCCTGAACACTGAAGCTTTCTTT	CASSPRDTLNTEAFF
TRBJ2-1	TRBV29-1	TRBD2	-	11	TGCAGCGTAGCGCCGGGACTAGTGGCGTTCTTC	CSVAPGLVAFF
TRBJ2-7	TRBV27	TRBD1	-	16	TGTGCCAGCAGTTTCCAGCGACAGGGTCGCTCCTACGAGCAGTACTTC	CASSFQRQGRSYEQYF
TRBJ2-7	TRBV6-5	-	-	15	TGTGCCAGCAGTCCCCGGGACACTCGCTCCTACGAGCAGTACTTC	CASSPRDTRSYEQYF
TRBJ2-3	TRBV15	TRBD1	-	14	TGTGCCACCAGCAAGGACAGGGGCCCCAATACGCAGTATTTT	CATSKDRGPNTQYF
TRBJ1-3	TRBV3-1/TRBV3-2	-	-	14	TGTGCCAGCAGCCAAGGGACAGCTGGAAACACCATATATTTT	CASSQGTAGNTIYF
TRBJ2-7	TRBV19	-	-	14	TGTGCCAGCCGGCGGTACCTTCAGACCTACGAGCAGTACTTC	CASRRYLQTYEQYF
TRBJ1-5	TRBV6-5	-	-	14	TGTGCCAGCATCGCGGTGGATAGCAATCAGCCCCAGCATTTT	CASIAVDSNQPQHF
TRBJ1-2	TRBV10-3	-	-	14	TGTGCCATCAGTGAGAATGAAGGAACAGATGGCTACACCTTC	CAISENEGTDGYTF
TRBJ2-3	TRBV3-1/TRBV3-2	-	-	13	TGTGCCAGCTCGCAGATAAGCACAGATACGCAGTATTTT	CASSQISTDTQYF
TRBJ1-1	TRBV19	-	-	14	TGTGCCAGTAGTATATACCGGGAGAACACTGAAGCTTTCTTT	CASSIYRENTEAFF
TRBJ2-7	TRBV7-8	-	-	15	TGTGCCAGCAGCTTATTCATGGACAACCTCTACGAGCAGTACTTC	CASSLFMDNLYEQYF
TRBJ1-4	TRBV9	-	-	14	TGTGCCAGCAGCGCAAGACTCCGGGGTGAAAAACTGTTTTTT	CASSARLRGEKLFF
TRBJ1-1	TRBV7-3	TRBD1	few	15	TGTGCCAGCAGCTCACCGGACAGGGGGCACACTGAAGCTTTCTTT	CASSSPDRGHTEAFF
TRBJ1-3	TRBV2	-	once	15	TGTGCCAGCAGTCCTACAGGTGGCTCTGGAAACACCATATATTTT	CASSPTGGSGNTIYF
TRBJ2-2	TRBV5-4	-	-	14	TGTGCCAGCAGCTTCCGAGGGTGGGGCGGGGAGCTGTTTTTT	CASSFRGWGGELFF
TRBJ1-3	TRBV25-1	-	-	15	TGTGCCAGCAGACCGGACGGAGGCTCTGGAAACACCATATATTTT	CASRPDGGSGNTIYF
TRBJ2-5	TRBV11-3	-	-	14	TGTGCCAGCAGCTTAACCAGGGGTTCGGAGACCCAGTACTTC	CASSLTRGSETQYF
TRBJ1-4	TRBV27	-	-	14	TGTGCCAGCAGGGGAGGGTACGAAGGTGGAAAACTGTTTTTT	CASRGGYEGGKLFF
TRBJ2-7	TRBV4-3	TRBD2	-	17	TGCGCCAGCAGCCAAGATCTAGCTGGACTAGCGGGATCCGAGCAGTACTTC	CASSQDLAGLAGSEQYF
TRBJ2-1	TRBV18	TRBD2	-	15	TGTGCCAGCTCACCACGAACGGGAGGCTACAATGAGCAGTTCTTC	CASSPRTGGYNEQFF
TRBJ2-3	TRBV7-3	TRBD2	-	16	TGTGCCAGCAGCTTTGGCGGGAGGGCCGGGACAGATACGCAGTATTTT	CASSFGGRAGTDTQYF
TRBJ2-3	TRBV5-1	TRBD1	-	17	TGCGCCAGCAGCTTGACGACAGGGAAGATGGCCACAGATACGCAGTATTTT	CASSLTTGKMATDTQYF
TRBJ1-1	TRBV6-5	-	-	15	TGTGCCAGCAGTTACGGGTCGAACAGGGTGGCTGAAGCTTTCTTT	CASSYGSNRVAEAFF
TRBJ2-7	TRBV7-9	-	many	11	TGTGCCAGCAGCTCCTTATACGAGCAGTACTTC	CASSSLYEQYF
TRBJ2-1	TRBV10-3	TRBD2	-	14	TGTGCCATCAGTGCGGGGGGGGCTAGGAATGAGCAGTTCTTC	CAISAGGARNEQFF
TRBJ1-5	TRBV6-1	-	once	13	TGTGCCAGCAGTGACAGGGATGCTCAGCCCCAGCATTTT	CASSDRDAQPQHF
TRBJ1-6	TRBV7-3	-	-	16	TGTGCCAGCCGCGGGACCGTTAGCTCCTATAATTCACCCCTCCACTTT	CASRGTVSSYNSPLHF
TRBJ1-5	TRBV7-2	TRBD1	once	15	TGTGCCAGCAGCCCGTCTGGGACAGGGGTTCAGCCCCAGCATTTT	CASSPSGTGVQPQHF
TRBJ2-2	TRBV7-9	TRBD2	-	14	TGTGCCAGCAGCTCTAGCGGGAGGACCGGGGAGCTGTTTTTT	CASSSSGRTGELFF
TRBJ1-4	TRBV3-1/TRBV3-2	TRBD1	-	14	TGTGCCAGCAGCCGGGGACAGGGTAATGAAAAACTGTTTTTT	CASSRGQGNEKLFF
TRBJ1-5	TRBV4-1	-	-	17	TGCGCCAGCAGCCCTATTGGGGAGGGCGGCAGCAATCAGCCCCAGCATTTT	CASSPIGEGGSNQPQHF
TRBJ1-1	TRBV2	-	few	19	TGTGCCAGCAGTGAATTGGTCGGGGGATCCGACTTACTGTGGACTGAAGCTTTCTTT	CASSELVGGSDLLWTEAFF
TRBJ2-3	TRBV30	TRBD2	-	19	TGTGCCTGGAGTGTACGCCTCGGGACTAGCGGGAGAGGGGTAGATACGCAGTATTTT	CAWSVRLGTSGRGVDTQYF
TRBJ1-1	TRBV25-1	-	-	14	TGTGCCAGCAGTGAATCCCTAGGGAACACTGAAGCTTTCTTT	CASSESLGNTEAFF
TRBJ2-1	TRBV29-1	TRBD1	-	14	TGCAGCGTTGAAGGAGGGGGCACGTACGATGAGCAGTTCTTC	CSVEGGGTYDEQFF
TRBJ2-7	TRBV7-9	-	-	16	TGTGCCAGCAGCTTAGCGCCGAGTCCTACCACCTACGAGCAGTACTTC	CASSLAPSPTTYEQYF
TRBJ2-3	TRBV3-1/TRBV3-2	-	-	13	TGTGCCAGCAGCCAAGCGAGCGGGTACTCTAAGTATTTT	CASSQASGYSKYF
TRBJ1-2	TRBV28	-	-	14	TGTGCCAGCGGCCAGAGGGGGAATAACTATGGCTACACCTTC	CASGQRGNNYGYTF